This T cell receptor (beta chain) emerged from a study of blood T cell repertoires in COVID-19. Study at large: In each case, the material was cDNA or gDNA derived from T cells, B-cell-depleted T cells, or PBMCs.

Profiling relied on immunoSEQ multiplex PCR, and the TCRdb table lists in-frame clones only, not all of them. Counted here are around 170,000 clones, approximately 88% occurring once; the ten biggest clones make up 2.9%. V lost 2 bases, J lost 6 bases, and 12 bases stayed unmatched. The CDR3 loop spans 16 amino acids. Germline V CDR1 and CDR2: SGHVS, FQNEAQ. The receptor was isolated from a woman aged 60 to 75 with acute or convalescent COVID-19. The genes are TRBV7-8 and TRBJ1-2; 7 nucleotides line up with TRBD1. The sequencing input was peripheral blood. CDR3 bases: TGTGCCAGCAGCTTATCCCCGACAGGGTGGTTAAATGGCTACACCTTC. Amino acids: CASSLSPTGWLNGYTF.